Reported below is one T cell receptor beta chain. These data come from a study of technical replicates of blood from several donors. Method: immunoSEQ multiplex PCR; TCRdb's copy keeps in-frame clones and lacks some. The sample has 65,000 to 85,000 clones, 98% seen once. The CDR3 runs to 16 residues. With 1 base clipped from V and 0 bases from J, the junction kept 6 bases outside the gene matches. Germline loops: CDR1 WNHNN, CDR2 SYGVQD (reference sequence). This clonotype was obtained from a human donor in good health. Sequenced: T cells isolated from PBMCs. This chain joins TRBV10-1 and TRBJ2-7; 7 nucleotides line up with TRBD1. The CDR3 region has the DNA TGCGCCAGCAGTGAGTTCACAGGGGCAAGCTCCTACGAGCAGTACTTC. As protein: CASSEFTGASSYEQYF.